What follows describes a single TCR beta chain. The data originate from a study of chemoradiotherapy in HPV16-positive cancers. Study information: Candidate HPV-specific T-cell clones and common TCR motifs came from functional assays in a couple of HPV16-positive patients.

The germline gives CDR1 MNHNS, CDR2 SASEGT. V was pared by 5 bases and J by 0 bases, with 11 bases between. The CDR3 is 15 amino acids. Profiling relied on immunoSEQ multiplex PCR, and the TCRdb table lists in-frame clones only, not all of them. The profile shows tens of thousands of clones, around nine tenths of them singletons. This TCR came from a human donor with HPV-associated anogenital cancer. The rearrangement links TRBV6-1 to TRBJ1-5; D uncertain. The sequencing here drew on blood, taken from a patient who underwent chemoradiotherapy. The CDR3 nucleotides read TGTGCCAGCAGTTGGCCGGAGAATAGCAATCAGCCCCAGCATTTT. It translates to CASSWPENSNQPQHF.